The 30 T cell receptor beta chains below all came from one sample that was sequenced in a study of shared clonotypes between healthy human individuals. CD45RO-negative CD8 cells positively selected for CCR7 made up the naive population, which excluded terminally differentiated effector memory CD45RA+ cells. Generated by immunoSEQ multiplex PCR, the TCRdb table keeps only in-frame clones and is missing some. The table lists about 2 million clones, over 85% of them singletons. The sequencing sample was made of naive CD8+ T cells sorted from blood. Receptors originate from a man between 18 and 29 years old in good health.

V and J are TRBV28 and TRBJ1-1, with 10 bases fitting TRBD1. The germline V gene has CDR1 MDHEN and CDR2 SYDVKM. The CDR3 consists of 12 residues. V shed 8 bases, J shed 7 bases, and the junction held 4 bases outside the gene matches. The CDR3 sequence is CASRDRGLEAFF. Here the CDR3 DNA reads TGTGCCAGCCGGGACAGGGGACTTGAAGCTTTCTTT.

This chain joins TRBV4-1 and TRBJ1-1; D gene uncertain. Trimming removed 0 bases from V and 5 bases from J, with 10 bases in between. This CDR3 comprises 14 residues. Germline V gene data show CDR1 as MGHRA and CDR2 as YSYEKL. The CDR3 reads CASSQEFAGTEAFF. The DNA for the CDR3 is TGCGCCAGCAGCCAAGAGTTCGCGGGGACTGAAGCTTTCTTT.

The chain uses TRBV5-6 and TRBJ2-4; possibly TRBD1 for D (6 bases). The CDR3 is made up of 15 amino acids. The V end lost 2 bases, the J end lost 7 bases, and 16 bases lay between the germline ends. The germline gives CDR1 SGHDT, CDR2 YYEEEE. In nucleotides, the CDR3 is TGTGCCAGCAGCTTAGGGGCAGGGGTAGATAACATTCAGTACTTC. Amino acids: CASSLGAGVDNIQYF.

The V and J genes are TRBV7-9 and TRBJ2-1; the D is unclear. V was pared by 5 bases and J by 8 bases, with 13 bases between. The CDR3 spans 13 residues. Germline values: CDR1 SEHNR, CDR2 FQNEAQ (reference sequence). CDR3 DNA: TGTGCCAGCAGCGCCCCTGGGTTCTATGAGCAGTTCTTC. The encoded protein is CASSAPGFYEQFF.

In DNA, the CDR3 is TGTGCCAGCAGCCAAGACAGGGGAGTAGCGGGTACCTCAGGGAATGAGCAGTTCTTC. Protein sequence: CASSQDRGVAGTSGNEQFF. V and J are TRBV7-9 and TRBJ2-1, with D perhaps matching TRBD1 (8 bases). CDR1 is SEHNR, CDR2 FQNEAQ, per germline (reference sequence). V lost 5 bases to trimming and J lost 7 bases, with 30 bases between them. The CDR3 length is 19 residues.

J is TRBJ1-3 and V is TRBV19, with unresolved D. Germline loops: CDR1 LNHDA, CDR2 SQIVND (reference sequence). Trimming removed 3 bases at V and 0 bases at J, with 9 bases between. The CDR3 length is 15 residues. For the CDR3, the DNA is TGTGCCAGTAGTATGTTCTTGGGCTCTGGAAACACCATATATTTT. Its translation: CASSMFLGSGNTIYF.

For this clone: Other DNA sequences in this specimen translate into the identical CDR3. J is TRBJ2-7 and V is TRBV30, with 10 bases fitting TRBD2. This CDR3 is 13 amino acids long. Germline trimming cut 3 bases from V and 3 bases from J; bases unmatched to any gene: 2. CDR1 is GTSNPN and CDR2 is SVGIG in the germline V gene (reference sequence). The CDR3 sequence is CAWSGLADYEQYF. The CDR3 DNA reads TGTGCCTGGAGCGGACTAGCGGACTACGAGCAGTACTTC.

The J gene is TRBJ2-1, the V gene TRBV11-2, with 7 bases aligning to TRBD2. CDR3 length: 16 residues. The V segment lost 3 bases and the J segment 9 bases; nucleotides outside the gene matches: 14. CDR1 and CDR2 from the germline V gene are SGHAT and FQNNGV. In nucleotides, the CDR3 is TGTGCCAGCAGCTTTGGAGGTTCGCGGGAGATGGGTGAGCAGTTCTTC. It is translated as CASSFGGSREMGEQFF.

The rearrangement joins TRBV30 to TRBJ2-7; D remains unclear. The CDR3 spans 12 residues. Germline loops: CDR1 GTSNPN, CDR2 SVGIG (reference sequence). Trimming took off 2 bases at V and 5 bases at J, with 10 bases between the two ends. The CDR3, as DNA: TGTGCCTGGAGTTCATATGAGAACGAGCAGTACTTC. Encoded protein: CAWSSYENEQYF.

The count of this clone is one. This chain links TRBV6-5 with TRBJ2-7; weak D call: TRBD2 (6 bases). Germline CDR1 is MNHEY and CDR2 is SVGAGI. This CDR3 contains 14 residues. V lost 5 bases and J 4 bases, leaving 15 bases between the germline ends. The CDR3 DNA is TGTGCCAGCAGTAGGTTGCGGGACGGGTACGAGCAGTACTTC. This translates into CASSRLRDGYEQYF.

The V call is TRBV5-4, the J call TRBJ1-5; 9 bases fit TRBD1. Trimming cost V 4 bases and J 0 bases; bases outside gene matches: 2. The V gene's germline CDR1 is SGHNT and CDR2 YYREEE (reference sequence). There are 15 residues in the CDR3. CDR3 nucleotides: TGTGCCAGCAGCAAGGACAGGGGTAGCAATCAGCCCCAGCATTTT. This gives the protein CASSKDRGSNQPQHF.

V gene TRBV2 combines with J gene TRBJ2-7, with 10 bases fitting TRBD2. Germline CDR1 and CDR2: SNHLY and FYNNEI. Trimming took 4 bases from V and 4 from J; bases not matched to a gene: 10. This CDR3 region has 16 residues. In nucleotides, the CDR3 is TGTGCCAGCAGTGGGCTAGCGGGGGCCTCCCTATACGAGCAGTACTTC. Protein product: CASSGLAGASLYEQYF.

The chain couples TRBV15 to TRBJ2-3; possibly TRBD2 for D (5 bases). Per the germline V gene, CDR1 is LNHNV and CDR2 is YYDKDF (reference sequence). The V end lost 5 bases, the J end lost 1 base, and 19 bases lay between the germline ends. The CDR3 runs to 17 residues. CDR3 in amino acids: CATSSPVGVVGTDTQYF. DNA of the CDR3: TGTGCCACCAGCTCGCCCGTGGGAGTGGTGGGCACAGATACGCAGTATTTT.

This chain links TRBV29-1 with TRBJ2-3; TRBD2 agrees at 11 bases. The V gene end was trimmed by 6 bases and the J gene end by 4 bases; junction bases not matched to a gene: 6. This CDR3 spans 14 amino acids. Per the germline V gene, CDR1 is SQVTM and CDR2 is ANQGSEA. CDR3 nucleotide sequence: TGCAGCGTCTTAGCGGGAGGGGGGGCAGATACGCAGTATTTT. Translating it yields CSVLAGGGADTQYF.

This clone appeared a single time. The chain is built from TRBV20-1 and TRBJ2-1, with D perhaps matching TRBD2 (5 bases). From germline, CDR1 is DFQATT and CDR2 SNEGSKA (reference sequence). V shed 6 bases and J shed 7 bases, with 7 bases lying between them. The length of the CDR3 is 10 residues. CDR3 sequence reads: CSAPGNEQFF. Written as DNA, the CDR3 is TGCAGTGCCCCGGGGAATGAGCAGTTCTTC.

The chain has TRBV7-9 and TRBJ2-5, with D perhaps TRBD1 (5 bases). Trimming removed 6 bases from V and 4 bases from J, with 21 bases in between. The CDR3 runs to 16 residues. Per germline, CDR1 SEHNR and CDR2 FQNEAQ (reference sequence). The CDR3 DNA reads as TGTGCCAGCAGGGACGTGTCAGGGTCTGATGGAGAGACCCAGTACTTC. It specifies CASRDVSGSDGETQYF.

The rearrangement uses TRBV9 and TRBJ1-1, with TRBD1 as a possible D gene (5 bases). The germline CDR1 and CDR2 sequences are SGDLS and YYNGEE. CDR3 length: 13 residues. Deletions cut 3 bases from V and 4 bases from J, with 10 bases between. CDR3 sequence: CASSGRETTEAFF. The DNA for the CDR3 is TGTGCCAGCAGCGGCAGGGAGACCACTGAAGCTTTCTTT.

This chain connects TRBV6-1 to TRBJ2-7; 8 nucleotides agree with TRBD1. J gave up 7 bases and V 6 bases, and 14 bases lay outside the gene matches. The germline gives CDR1 MNHNS, CDR2 SASEGT. This CDR3 region has 15 residues. The CDR3 nucleotides are TGTGCCAGCAGGGCCTCCCGGACAGGGCTGAAAGAGCAGTACTTC. Encoded protein: CASRASRTGLKEQYF.

The gene calls are TRBV27 and TRBJ2-3, with 7 bases fitting TRBD2. Germline V gene sequence: CDR1 MNHEY, CDR2 SMNVEV (reference sequence). Losses at the gene ends were 5 bases for V and 2 bases for J; bases not matched to a gene: 4. The CDR3 runs 14 residues. CDR3 bases: TGTGCCAGCAGTCCTAGCGGCCTCACAGATACGCAGTATTTT. Protein product: CASSPSGLTDTQYF.

The CDR3 DNA reads as TGCGCCAGCAGCCAAGTAACAGACTCGTTCTACGAGCAGTACTTC. This gives the protein CASSQVTDSFYEQYF. This rearrangement joins TRBV4-1 to TRBJ2-7; D gene ambiguous. Trimming removed 1 base at V and 3 bases at J, with 13 bases between. The germline CDR1 and CDR2 sequences are MGHRA and YSYEKL. The CDR3 has 15 residues.

The chain is built from TRBV10-2 and TRBJ2-1, with 9 bases matching TRBD2. V shed 4 bases, J shed 7 bases, and the junction held 5 bases outside the gene matches. From germline, CDR1 is WSHSY and CDR2 SAAADI. This CDR3 spans 14 amino acids. For the CDR3, the DNA is TGCGCCAGCAGTGGGGGACTAGCTAAGAATGAGCAGTTCTTC. Its translation is CASSGGLAKNEQFF.

For the CDR3, the DNA is TGTGCCAGCAGTGGAAACATTCAGTACTTC. It translates to CASSGNIQYF. The chain recombines TRBV6-1 with TRBJ2-4; D remains ambiguous. Germline loops: CDR1 MNHNS, CDR2 SASEGT. There are 10 residues in the CDR3. Trimming stripped 4 bases from V and 6 bases from J, with 1 base between.

This clone was recorded once. Distinct nucleotide sequences in the sample also encode this CDR3. The chain couples TRBV7-9 to TRBJ2-3; no clear D. This CDR3 contains 13 residues. Germline CDR1 SEHNR, CDR2 FQNEAQ (reference sequence). V was pared by 2 bases and J by 2 bases, with 5 bases between. CDR3 loop: CASSLTNTDTQYF. The CDR3 bases are TGTGCCAGCAGCTTAACTAACACAGATACGCAGTATTTT.

Note on this clone: The same CDR3 also results from other DNA sequences found in this sample. The gene calls are TRBV9 and TRBJ1-3, with TRBD1 matching 7 bases. Germline CDR1 and CDR2: SGDLS and YYNGEE. This CDR3 is 15 amino acids long. With 5 bases clipped from V and 0 bases from J, the junction kept 5 bases outside the gene matches. The CDR3: CASSPGTASGNTIYF. The CDR3 DNA reads TGTGCCAGCAGTCCGGGGACAGCCTCTGGAAACACCATATATTTT.

This rearrangement joins TRBV10-1 to TRBJ1-1; perhaps TRBD1 as D (6 bases). Per germline, CDR1 WNHNN and CDR2 SYGVQD (reference sequence). V was cut by 4 bases and J by 0 bases, with 9 bases left in between. This CDR3 has 14 residues. The CDR3 spells CASSGDILNTEAFF. The CDR3 nucleotides are TGCGCCAGCAGTGGGGACATCCTGAACACTGAAGCTTTCTTT.

The V call is TRBV7-2, the J call TRBJ1-3; D is perhaps TRBD1 (6 bases). This CDR3 is built from 16 residues. Trimming removed 0 bases at V and 3 bases at J, with 12 bases between. Germline V gene data show CDR1 as SGHTA and CDR2 as FQGNSA. Here the CDR3 reads CASSLAGTTLGNTIYF. CDR3 in DNA: TGTGCCAGCAGCTTAGCTGGGACAACCCTTGGAAACACCATATATTTT.

The chain recombines TRBV30 with TRBJ2-7, with D unclear. This CDR3 is built from 12 residues. In germline, CDR1 is GTSNPN, CDR2 SVGIG (reference sequence). The ends were cut back, 5 bases at V and 2 bases at J, with 10 bases in the middle. The CDR3 is CAWAKDAYEQYF. The CDR3 bases are TGTGCCTGGGCAAAAGATGCCTACGAGCAGTACTTC.

V is TRBV18 and J is TRBJ2-5, with 11 nucleotides matching TRBD2. V was pared by 2 bases and J by 5 bases, with 7 bases of the junction left unmatched. Germline-derived CDR1 and CDR2 are KGHSH and LQKENI. The CDR3 has 16 amino acids. In nucleotides, the CDR3 is TGTGCCAGCTCACCAACACTAGCGGGAGAAGGGGAGACCCAGTACTTC. This gives the protein CASSPTLAGEGETQYF.

This chain uses TRBV6-5 with TRBJ2-5, with TRBD1 matching 9 bases. The CDR3 contains 14 residues. The germline CDR1 and CDR2 sequences are MNHEY and SVGAGI. V gave up 0 bases and J gave up 5 bases; unmatched junction bases: 1. DNA for the CDR3: TGTGCCAGCAGTTACTCAGGGACAGGGGAGACCCAGTACTTC. Protein: CASSYSGTGETQYF.

The rearrangement joins TRBV7-9 to TRBJ1-1; D gene unclear. Germline V gene lookup returns CDR1 SEHNR and CDR2 FQNEAQ (reference sequence). This CDR3 comprises 13 residues. Trimming shortened V by 5 bases and J by 3 bases, and 10 bases separated the two germline ends. The CDR3 reads CASSPTVDTEAFF. The CDR3 DNA follows: TGTGCCAGCAGCCCTACAGTAGACACTGAAGCTTTCTTT.